This record looks at one T cell receptor beta chain sequence and its context. The data were taken from a study of blood T cell repertoires in COVID-19. Sequencing used immunoSEQ multiplex PCR; TCRdb keeps in-frame clones, though not all of them. The table records around 190,000 clones, approximately 88% of them present only once. From germline, CDR1 is MGHRA and CDR2 YSYEKL. The length of the CDR3 is 12 residues. V lost 1 base and J 5 bases, leaving 5 bases between the germline ends. The sequenced material came from PBMCs or T cells enriched from blood (not recorded which). This clonotype originated in a woman aged 25 to 39 who had recovered from COVID-19. This rearrangement joins TRBV4-1 to TRBJ1-2; the D is unclear. The CDR3 DNA follows: TGCGCCAGCAGCCAAGGAGCGTATGGCTACACCTTC. Translation gives CASSQGAYGYTF.